These T cell receptor beta chains were read from a single sample in a study of T cells after posttransplantation cyclophosphamide. Data came from immunoSEQ multiplex PCR; TCRdb stores just in-frame clones and leaves some out. The sample shows tens of thousands of clones, none of them appearing just once. Sequencing was done on a sample of PBMCs. The receptors stem from a woman aged 60 to 75 in good health, CMV-negative, and a related stem cell transplant donor. Each CDR3 is given with its conserved first and last residue. D genes are given only for firm matches. Not every row has a clone size; where given, it reads once, few, many or a size class.

j_call | d_call | clone_size | v_call | cdr3_aa | cdr3_nt
TRBJ2-1 | TRBD2 | many | TRBV7-3 | CASSSPGTSGGGQYNEQFF | TGTGCCAGCAGCTCTCCAGGGACTAGCGGGGGGGGACAGTACAATGAGCAGTTCTTC
TRBJ1-4 | . | many | TRBV18 | CASSRDYEKLFF | TGTGCCAGCTCGCGGGACTATGAAAAACTGTTTTTT
TRBJ2-6 | . | . | TRBV9 | CASSSLRYAGANVLTF | TGTGCCAGCAGCTCCTTGCGGTATGCTGGGGCCAACGTCCTGACTTTC
TRBJ1-1 | . | many | TRBV28 | CASSSGDLRAFF | TGTGCCAGCAGTTCAGGGGATCTCAGAGCTTTCTTT
TRBJ2-1 | TRBD1 | many | TRBV5-1 | CASSPPDRGVRFF | TGCGCCAGCAGCCCACCGGACAGGGGGGTTCGGTTCTTC
TRBJ2-3 | TRBD2 | many | TRBV10-3 | CAISGAGADTQYF | TGTGCCATCAGCGGAGCGGGAGCAGATACGCAGTATTTT
TRBJ2-3 | TRBD2 | many | TRBV5-4 | CASSLGLAGADTQYF | TGTGCCAGCAGCTTGGGGCTAGCGGGGGCAGATACGCAGTATTTT
TRBJ1-6 | . | many | TRBV5-8 | CAGKDWARSNSPLHF | TGTGCCGGGAAGGACTGGGCACGCTCTAATTCACCCCTCCACTTT
TRBJ1-5 | TRBD1 | . | TRBV7-8 | CASSALEGGQGAHQPQHF | TGTGCCAGCAGCGCACTAGAAGGAGGGCAGGGGGCCCATCAGCCCCAGCATTTT
TRBJ1-5 | . | many | TRBV28 | CASTYSNQPQHF | TGTGCCAGCACTTATAGCAATCAGCCCCAGCATTTT
TRBJ1-2 | TRBD1 | many | TRBV2 | CASSVTGQGYSDYGYTF | TGTGCCAGCAGTGTGACGGGACAGGGTTATTCAGACTATGGCTACACCTTC
TRBJ1-1 | TRBD1 | many | TRBV11-2 | CASSPHLGTGKKNTEAFF | TGTGCCAGCAGCCCCCACCTGGGGACAGGTAAGAAGAACACTGAAGCTTTCTTT